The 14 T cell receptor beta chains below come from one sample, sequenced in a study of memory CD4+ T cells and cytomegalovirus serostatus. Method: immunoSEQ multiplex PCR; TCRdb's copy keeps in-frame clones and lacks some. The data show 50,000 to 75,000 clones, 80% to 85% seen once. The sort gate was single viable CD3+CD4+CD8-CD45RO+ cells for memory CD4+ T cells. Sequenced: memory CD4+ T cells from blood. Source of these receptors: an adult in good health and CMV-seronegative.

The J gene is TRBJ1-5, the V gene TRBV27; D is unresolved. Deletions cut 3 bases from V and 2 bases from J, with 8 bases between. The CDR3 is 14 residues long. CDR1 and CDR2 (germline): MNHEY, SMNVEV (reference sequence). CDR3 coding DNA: TGTGCCAGCAGTTTCGATTGGGGCAATCAGCCCCAGCATTTT. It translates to CASSFDWGNQPQHF.

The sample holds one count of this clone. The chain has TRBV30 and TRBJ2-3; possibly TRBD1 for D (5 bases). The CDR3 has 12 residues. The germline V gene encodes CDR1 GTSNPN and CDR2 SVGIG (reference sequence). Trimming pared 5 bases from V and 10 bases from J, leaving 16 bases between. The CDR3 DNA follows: TGTGCCTGGGAAGGTGGGGTGGGGCCGCAGTATTTT. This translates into CAWEGGVGPQYF. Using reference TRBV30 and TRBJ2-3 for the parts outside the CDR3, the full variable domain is SQTIHQWPATLVQPVGSPLSLECTVEGTSNPNLYWYRQAAGRGLQLLFYSVGIGQISSEVPQNLSASRPQDRQFILSSKKLLLSDSGFYLCAWEGGVGPQYFGPGTRLTVL.

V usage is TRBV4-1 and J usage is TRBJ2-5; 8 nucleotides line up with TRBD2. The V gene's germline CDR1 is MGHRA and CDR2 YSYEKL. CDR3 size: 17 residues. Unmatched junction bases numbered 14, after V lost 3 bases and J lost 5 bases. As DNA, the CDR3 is TGCGCCAGCAGCCATGCCGTCGGGAGGGCGGTGGGGGAGACCCAGTACTTC. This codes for CASSHAVGRAVGETQYF.

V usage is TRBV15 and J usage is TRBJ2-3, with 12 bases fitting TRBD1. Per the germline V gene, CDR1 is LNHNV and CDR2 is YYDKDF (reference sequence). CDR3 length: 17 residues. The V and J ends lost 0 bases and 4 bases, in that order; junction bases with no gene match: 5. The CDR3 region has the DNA TGTGCCACCAGCAGAGATTGGGGACAGGGGGCCTCAGATACGCAGTATTTT. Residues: CATSRDWGQGASDTQYF.

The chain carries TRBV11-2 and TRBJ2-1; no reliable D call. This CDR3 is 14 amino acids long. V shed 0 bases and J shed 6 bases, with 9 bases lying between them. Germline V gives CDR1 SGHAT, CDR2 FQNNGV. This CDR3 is CASSLERLGNEQFF. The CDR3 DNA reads TGTGCCAGCAGCTTAGAAAGGCTAGGCAATGAGCAGTTCTTC.

In DNA form, the CDR3 reads TGTGCCAGTAGCATTTTCGGACGGGGCAATCAGCCCCAGCATTTT. This encodes CASSIFGRGNQPQHF. The gene calls are TRBV19 and TRBJ1-5; D is ambiguous. The CDR3 loop spans 15 amino acids. Germline V gene data show CDR1 as LNHDA and CDR2 as SQIVND (reference sequence). The V end was cut by 6 bases, the J end by 2 bases, with 14 bases between.

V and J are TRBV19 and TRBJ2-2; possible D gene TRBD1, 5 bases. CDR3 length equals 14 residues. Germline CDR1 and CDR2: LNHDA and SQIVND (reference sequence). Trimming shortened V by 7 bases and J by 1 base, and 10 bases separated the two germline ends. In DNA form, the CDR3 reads TGTGCCAGTACCATGGGGCGGAACACCGGGGAGCTGTTTTTT. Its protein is CASTMGRNTGELFF.

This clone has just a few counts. CDR3 bases: TGTGCCAGCAGGATTCAGCTAAATTCACCCCTCCACTTT. Translating it yields CASRIQLNSPLHF. This rearrangement joins TRBV2 to TRBJ1-6; D uncertain. CDR3 length: 13 amino acids. Germline V gene data show CDR1 as SNHLY and CDR2 as FYNNEI. Between the trimmed V and J ends, which lost 6 bases and 7 bases, there was a span of 10 bases.

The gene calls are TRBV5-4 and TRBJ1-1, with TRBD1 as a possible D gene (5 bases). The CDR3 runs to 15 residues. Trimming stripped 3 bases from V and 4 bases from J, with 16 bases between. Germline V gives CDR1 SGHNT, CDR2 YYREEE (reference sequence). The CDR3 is CASSSEGRTGTEAFF. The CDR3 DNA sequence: TGTGCCAGCAGCTCGGAGGGACGTACGGGCACTGAAGCTTTCTTT.

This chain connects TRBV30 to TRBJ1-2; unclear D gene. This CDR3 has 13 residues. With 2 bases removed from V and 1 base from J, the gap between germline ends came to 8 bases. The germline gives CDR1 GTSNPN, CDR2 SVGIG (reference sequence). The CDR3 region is CAWSLGINYGYTF. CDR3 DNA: TGTGCCTGGAGTTTGGGGATTAACTATGGCTACACCTTC.

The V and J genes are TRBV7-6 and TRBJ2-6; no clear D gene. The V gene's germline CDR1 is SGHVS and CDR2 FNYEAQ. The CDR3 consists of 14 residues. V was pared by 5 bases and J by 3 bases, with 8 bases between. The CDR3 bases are TGTGCCAGCAGCCTGCTAAATGGGGCCAACGTCCTGACTTTC. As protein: CASSLLNGANVLTF. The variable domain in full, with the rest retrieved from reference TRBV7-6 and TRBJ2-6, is GAGVSQSPRYKVTKRGQDVALRCDPISGHVSLYWYRQALGQGPEFLTYFNYEAQQDKSGLPNDRFSAERPEGSISTLTIQRTEQRDSAMYRCASSLLNGANVLTFGAGSRLTVL.

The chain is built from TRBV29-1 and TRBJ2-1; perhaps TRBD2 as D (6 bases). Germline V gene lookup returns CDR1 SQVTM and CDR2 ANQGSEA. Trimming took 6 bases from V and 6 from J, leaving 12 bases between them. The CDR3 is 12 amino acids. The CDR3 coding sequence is TGCAGCGTCGGGGGACTCTTCAATGAGCAGTTCTTC. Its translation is CSVGGLFNEQFF.

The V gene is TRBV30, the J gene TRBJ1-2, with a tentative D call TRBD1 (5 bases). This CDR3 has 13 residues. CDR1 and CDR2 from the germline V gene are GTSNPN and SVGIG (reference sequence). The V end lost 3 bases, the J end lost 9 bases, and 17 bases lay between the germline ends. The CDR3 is CAWSSGGSLSYTF. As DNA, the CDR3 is TGTGCCTGGAGCAGTGGGGGATCGTTGAGCTACACCTTC.

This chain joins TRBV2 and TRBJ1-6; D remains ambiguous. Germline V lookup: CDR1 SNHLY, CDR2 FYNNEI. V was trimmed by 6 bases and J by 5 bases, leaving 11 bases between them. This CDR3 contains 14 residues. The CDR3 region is CASSPGRDNSPLHF. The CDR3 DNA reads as TGTGCCAGCAGCCCAGGACGGGATAATTCACCCCTCCACTTT.